What follows are 8 T cell receptor beta chains derived from one specimen sequenced in a study of cytomegalovirus exposure and HLA in healthy donors. The PCR contained 60 Vbeta and 13 Jbeta primers. Generated by immunoSEQ multiplex PCR, the TCRdb table keeps only in-frame clones and is missing some. The sample carries about 280,000 clones, roughly 90% recorded once. The source material was PBMCs. The receptors stem from a woman between 18 and 30 years old in good health and CMV-seronegative.

The V gene is TRBV5-1, the J gene TRBJ2-7; TRBD1 aligns across 7 bases. V lost 7 bases, J lost 4 bases, and 11 bases stayed unmatched. Germline lookup yields CDR1 SGHRS and CDR2 YFSETQ. This CDR3 contains 14 residues. CDR3 nucleotide sequence: TGCGCCAGCGGCCGGACAGGTGCGTCGTACGAGCAGTACTTC. It is translated as CASGRTGASYEQYF.

CDR3 nucleotides: TGTGCCAGCAGCTTAGGTCGGCTAGCGGGGGGAGAAAGCATTCAGTACTTC. This gives the protein CASSLGRLAGGESIQYF. The chain links TRBV7-3 to TRBJ2-4; 11 positions match TRBD2. V lost 2 bases and J lost 9; bases outside the gene matches: 12. Germline-derived CDR1 and CDR2 are SGHTA and FQGTGA. The CDR3 length is 17 residues. The full variable domain, in which reference TRBV7-3 and TRBJ2-4 provide the parts outside the CDR3, is GAGVSQTPSNKVTEKGKYVELRCDPISGHTALYWYRQSLGQGPEFLIYFQGTGAADDSGLPNDRFFAVRPEGSVSTLKIQRTERGDSAVYLCASSLGRLAGGESIQYFGAGTRLSVL.

The chain uses TRBV9 and TRBJ1-2; a weak D match, TRBD1 (6 bases). This CDR3 is 15 amino acids long. V lost 3 bases to trimming and J lost 4 bases, with 16 bases between them. Germline V lookup: CDR1 SGDLS, CDR2 YYNGEE. The CDR3 nucleotides read TGTGCCAGCAGCGCAGGACAGACTACTATCTATGGCTACACCTTC. Translated, it gives CASSAGQTTIYGYTF.

This clone has only one observation. This chain joins TRBV4-2 and TRBJ1-2; 12 bases align to TRBD1. J gave up 6 bases and V 4 bases, and 6 bases lay outside the gene matches. CDR1 is LGHNA, CDR2 YNFKEQ, per germline. This CDR3 has 15 amino acids. CDR3 in amino acids: CASSPGQGAVNGYTF. For the CDR3, the DNA is TGTGCCAGCAGCCCGGGACAGGGGGCGGTGAATGGCTACACCTTC.

The V call is TRBV15, the J call TRBJ1-2; perhaps TRBD1 as D (5 bases). CDR1 LNHNV and CDR2 YYDKDF come from the germline V gene (reference sequence). The germline V and J ends were trimmed by 6 bases and 8 bases, with 10 bases remaining between them. The CDR3 has 11 residues. The CDR3 reads CATRQGGGYTF. The CDR3 nucleotides read TGTGCCACCAGGCAGGGAGGAGGCTACACCTTC.

The chain employs TRBV27 and TRBJ2-3, with TRBD2 as a possible D gene (6 bases). V shed 6 bases and J shed 4 bases, with 11 bases lying between them. The CDR3 contains 13 residues. Germline CDR1 is MNHEY and CDR2 is SMNVEV (reference sequence). In DNA form, the CDR3 reads TGTGCCAGCAGCCGCGGGGTCGCAGATACGCAGTATTTT. Translated, it gives CASSRGVADTQYF.

There are a few counts of this clone. V and J are TRBV10-3 and TRBJ2-6, with TRBD2 identical over 8 bases. In germline, CDR1 is ENHRY, CDR2 SYGVKD. Trimming removed 3 bases from V and 1 base from J; junction bases left unmatched: 2. The CDR3 is 16 residues long. CDR3 coding DNA: TGTGCCATCAGTGACAGCGGGGGTTCTGGGGCCAACGTCCTGACTTTC. Protein product: CAISDSGGSGANVLTF.

As for this clone: Additional DNA sequences in this sample encode the identical CDR3. V is TRBV2 and J is TRBJ1-6; D not certain. Per germline, CDR1 SNHLY and CDR2 FYNNEI. The V gene lost 3 bases and the J gene lost 9 bases, with 6 bases spanning the gap. The CDR3 is made up of 12 amino acids. CDR3 region: CASSEEVSPLHF. CDR3 bases: TGTGCCAGCAGTGAGGAGGTTTCACCCCTCCACTTT.